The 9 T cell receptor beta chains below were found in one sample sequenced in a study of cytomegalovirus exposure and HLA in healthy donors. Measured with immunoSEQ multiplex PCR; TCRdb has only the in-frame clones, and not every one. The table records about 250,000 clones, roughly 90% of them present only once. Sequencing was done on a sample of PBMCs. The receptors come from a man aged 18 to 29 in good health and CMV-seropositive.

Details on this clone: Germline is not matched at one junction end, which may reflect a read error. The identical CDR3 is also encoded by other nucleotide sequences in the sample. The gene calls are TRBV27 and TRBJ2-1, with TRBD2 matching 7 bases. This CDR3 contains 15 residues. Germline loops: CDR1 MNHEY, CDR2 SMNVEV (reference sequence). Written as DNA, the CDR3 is TGTGCCAGCAGTTTAGGACTAGTGGGGCTCGATGAACAGTTCTTC. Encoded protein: CASSLGLVGLDEQFF.

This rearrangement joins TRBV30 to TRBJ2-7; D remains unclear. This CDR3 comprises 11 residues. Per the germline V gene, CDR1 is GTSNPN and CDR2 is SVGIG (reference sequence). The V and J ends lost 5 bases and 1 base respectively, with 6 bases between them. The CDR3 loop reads CAWQLSYEQYF. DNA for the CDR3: TGTGCCTGGCAACTTTCCTACGAGCAGTACTTC. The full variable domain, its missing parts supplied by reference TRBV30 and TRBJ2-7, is SQTIHQWPATLVQPVGSPLSLECTVEGTSNPNLYWYRQAAGRGLQLLFYSVGIGQISSEVPQNLSASRPQDRQFILSSKKLLLSDSGFYLCAWQLSYEQYFGPGTRLTVT.

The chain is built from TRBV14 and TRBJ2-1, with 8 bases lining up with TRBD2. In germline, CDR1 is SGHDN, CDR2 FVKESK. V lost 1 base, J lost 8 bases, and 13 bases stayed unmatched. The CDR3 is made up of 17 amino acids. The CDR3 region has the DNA TGTGCCAGCAGCCAAGGTAGAGTGGCCAGCGGGAGTGATGAGCAGTTCTTC. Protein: CASSQGRVASGSDEQFF. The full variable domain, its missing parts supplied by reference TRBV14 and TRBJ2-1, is EAGVTQFPSHSVIEKGQTVTLRCDPISGHDNLYWYRRVMGKEIKFLLHFVKESKQDESGMPNNRFLAERTGGTYSTLKVQPAELEDSGVYFCASSQGRVASGSDEQFFGPGTRLTVL.

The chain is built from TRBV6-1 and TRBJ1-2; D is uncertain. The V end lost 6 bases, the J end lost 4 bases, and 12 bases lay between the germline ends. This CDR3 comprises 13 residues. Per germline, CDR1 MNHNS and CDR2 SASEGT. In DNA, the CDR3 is TGTGCCAGCAGGACGGACCCCGGCTATGGCTACACCTTC. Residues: CASRTDPGYGYTF.

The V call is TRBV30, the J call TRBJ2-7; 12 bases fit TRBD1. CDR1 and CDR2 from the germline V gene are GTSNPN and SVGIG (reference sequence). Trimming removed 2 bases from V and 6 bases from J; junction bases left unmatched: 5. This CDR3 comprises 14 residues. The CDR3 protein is CAWSTGTGGSEQYF. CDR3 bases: TGTGCCTGGAGTACGGGGACAGGGGGCTCCGAGCAGTACTTC.

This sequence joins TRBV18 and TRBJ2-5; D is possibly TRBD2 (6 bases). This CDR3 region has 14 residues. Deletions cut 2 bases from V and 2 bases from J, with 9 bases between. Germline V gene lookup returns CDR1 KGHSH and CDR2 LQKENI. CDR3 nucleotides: TGTGCCAGCTCACCAGGACGGGGGCAAGAGACCCAGTACTTC. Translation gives CASSPGRGQETQYF.

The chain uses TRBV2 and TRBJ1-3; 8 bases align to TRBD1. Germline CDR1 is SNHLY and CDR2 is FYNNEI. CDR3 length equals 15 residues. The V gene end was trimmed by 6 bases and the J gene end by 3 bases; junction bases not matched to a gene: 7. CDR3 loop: CASRVTGGGGNTIYF. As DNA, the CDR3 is TGTGCCAGCAGAGTTACAGGGGGAGGTGGAAACACCATATATTTT.

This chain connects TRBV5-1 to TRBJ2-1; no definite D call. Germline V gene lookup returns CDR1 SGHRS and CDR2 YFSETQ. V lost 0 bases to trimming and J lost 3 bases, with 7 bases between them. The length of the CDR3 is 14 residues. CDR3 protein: CASSLGNSYNEQFF. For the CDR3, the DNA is TGCGCCAGCAGCTTGGGAAACAGCTACAATGAGCAGTTCTTC.

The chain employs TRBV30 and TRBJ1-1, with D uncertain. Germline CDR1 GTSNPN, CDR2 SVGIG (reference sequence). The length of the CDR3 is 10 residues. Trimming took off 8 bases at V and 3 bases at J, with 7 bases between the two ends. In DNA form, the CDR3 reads TGTGCCGTAAAGTACACTGAAGCTTTCTTT. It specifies CAVKYTEAFF.